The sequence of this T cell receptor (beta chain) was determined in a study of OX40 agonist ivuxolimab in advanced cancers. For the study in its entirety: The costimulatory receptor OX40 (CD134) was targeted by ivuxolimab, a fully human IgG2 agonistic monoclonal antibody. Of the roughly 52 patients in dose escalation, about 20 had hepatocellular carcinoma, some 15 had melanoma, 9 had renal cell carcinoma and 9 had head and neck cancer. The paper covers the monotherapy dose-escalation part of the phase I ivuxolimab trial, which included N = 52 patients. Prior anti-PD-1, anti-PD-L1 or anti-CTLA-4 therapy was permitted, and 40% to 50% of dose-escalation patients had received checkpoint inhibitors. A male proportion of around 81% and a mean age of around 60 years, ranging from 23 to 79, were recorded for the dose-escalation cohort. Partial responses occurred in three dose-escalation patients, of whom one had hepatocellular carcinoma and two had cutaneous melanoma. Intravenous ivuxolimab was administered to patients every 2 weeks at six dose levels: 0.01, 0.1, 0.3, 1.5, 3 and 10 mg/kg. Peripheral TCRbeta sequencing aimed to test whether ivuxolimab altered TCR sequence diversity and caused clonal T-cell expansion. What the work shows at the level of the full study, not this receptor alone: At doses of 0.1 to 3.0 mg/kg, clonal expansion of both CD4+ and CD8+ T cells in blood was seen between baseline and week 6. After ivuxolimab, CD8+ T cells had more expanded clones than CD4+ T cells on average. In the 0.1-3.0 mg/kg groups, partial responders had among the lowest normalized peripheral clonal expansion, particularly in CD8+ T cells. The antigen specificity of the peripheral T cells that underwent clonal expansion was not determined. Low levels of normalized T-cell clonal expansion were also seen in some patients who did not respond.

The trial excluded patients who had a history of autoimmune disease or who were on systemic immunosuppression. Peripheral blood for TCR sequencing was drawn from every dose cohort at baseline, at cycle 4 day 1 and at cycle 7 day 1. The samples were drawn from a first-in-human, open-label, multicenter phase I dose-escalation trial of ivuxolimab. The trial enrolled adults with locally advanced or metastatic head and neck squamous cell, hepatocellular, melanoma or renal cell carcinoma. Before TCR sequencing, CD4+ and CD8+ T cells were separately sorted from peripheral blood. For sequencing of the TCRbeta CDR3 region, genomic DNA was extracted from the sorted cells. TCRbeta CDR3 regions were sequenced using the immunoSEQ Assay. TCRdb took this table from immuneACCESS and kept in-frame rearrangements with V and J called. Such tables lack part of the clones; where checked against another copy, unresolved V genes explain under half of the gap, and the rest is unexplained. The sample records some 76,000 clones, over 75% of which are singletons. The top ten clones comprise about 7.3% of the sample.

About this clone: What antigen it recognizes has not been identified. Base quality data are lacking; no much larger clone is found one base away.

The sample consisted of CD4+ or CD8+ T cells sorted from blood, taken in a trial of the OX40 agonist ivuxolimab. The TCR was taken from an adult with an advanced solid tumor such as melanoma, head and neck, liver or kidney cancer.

The CDR3 is CASSFGGQSTDTQYF. The bases are TGTGCCAGCAGCTTTGGGGGCCAAAGCACAGATACGCAGTATTTT. The chain is made from TRBV5-4 and TRBJ2-3; 6 matching bases give a weak D call of TRBD1. Reading from cysteine to phenylalanine, the CDR3 counts 15 amino acids. The kept DNA is CDR3 alone, 45 bases in frame from the first base. CDR1 SGHNT and CDR2 YYREEE are derived from the germline V gene (reference sequence). V and J lose 2 bases and 0 bases, and a span of 10 bases separates them.